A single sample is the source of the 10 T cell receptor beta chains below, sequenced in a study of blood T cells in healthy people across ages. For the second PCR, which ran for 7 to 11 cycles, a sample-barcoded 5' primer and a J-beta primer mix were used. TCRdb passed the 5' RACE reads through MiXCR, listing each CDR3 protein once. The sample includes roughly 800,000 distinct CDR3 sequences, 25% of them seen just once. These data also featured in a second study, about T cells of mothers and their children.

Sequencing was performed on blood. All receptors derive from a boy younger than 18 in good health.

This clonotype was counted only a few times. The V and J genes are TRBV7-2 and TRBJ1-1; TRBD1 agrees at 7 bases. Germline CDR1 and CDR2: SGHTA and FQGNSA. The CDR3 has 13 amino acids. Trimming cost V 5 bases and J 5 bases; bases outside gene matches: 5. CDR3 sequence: CASSPTGWTEAFF. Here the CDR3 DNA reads TGTGCCAGCAGCCCGACAGGGTGGACTGAAGCTTTCTTT.

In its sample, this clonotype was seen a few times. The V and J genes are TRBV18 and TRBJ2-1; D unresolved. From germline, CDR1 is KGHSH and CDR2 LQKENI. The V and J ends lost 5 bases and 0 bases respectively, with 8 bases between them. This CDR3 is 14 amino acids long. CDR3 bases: TGTGCCAGCTCAGCCCTAGACTCCTACAATGAGCAGTTCTTC. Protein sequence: CASSALDSYNEQFF.

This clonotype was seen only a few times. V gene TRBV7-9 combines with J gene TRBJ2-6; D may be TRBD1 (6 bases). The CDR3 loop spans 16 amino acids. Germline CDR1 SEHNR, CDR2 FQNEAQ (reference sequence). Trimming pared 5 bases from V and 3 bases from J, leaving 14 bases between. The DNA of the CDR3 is TGTGCCAGCAGCCCGAGACAGGTTCTTGGGGCCAACGTCCTGACTTTC. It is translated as CASSPRQVLGANVLTF.

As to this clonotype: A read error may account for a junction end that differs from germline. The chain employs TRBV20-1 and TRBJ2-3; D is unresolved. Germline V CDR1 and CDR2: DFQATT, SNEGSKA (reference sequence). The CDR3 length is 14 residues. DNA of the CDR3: TGCAGCGCTAGTGACGGCAGTTCCACAGATACGCAGTATTTT. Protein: CSASDGSSTDTQYF.

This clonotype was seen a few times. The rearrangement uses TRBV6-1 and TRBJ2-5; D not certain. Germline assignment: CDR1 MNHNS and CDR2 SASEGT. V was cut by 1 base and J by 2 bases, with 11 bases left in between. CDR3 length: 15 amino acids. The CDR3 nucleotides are TGTGCCAGCAGTGAAGTTATGGCACCACAAGAGACCCAGTACTTC. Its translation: CASSEVMAPQETQYF.

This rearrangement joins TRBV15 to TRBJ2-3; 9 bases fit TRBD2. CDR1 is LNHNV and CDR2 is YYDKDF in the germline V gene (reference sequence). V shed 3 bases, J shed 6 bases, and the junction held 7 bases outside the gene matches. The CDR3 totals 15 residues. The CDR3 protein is CATSSGTSFMDTQYF. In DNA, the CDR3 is TGTGCCACCAGCAGCGGGACTAGCTTTATGGATACGCAGTATTTT.

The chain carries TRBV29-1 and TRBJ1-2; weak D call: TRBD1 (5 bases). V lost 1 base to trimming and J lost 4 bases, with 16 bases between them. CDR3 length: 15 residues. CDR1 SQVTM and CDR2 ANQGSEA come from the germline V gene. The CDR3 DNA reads TGCAGCGTTGAAGCTAGGAGGGGTCAGAGCTATGGCTACACCTTC. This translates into CSVEARRGQSYGYTF.

CDR3 sequence: CASSFAGQGGNEQFF. CDR3 DNA sequence: TGCGCCAGCAGCTTTGCTGGACAGGGTGGTAATGAGCAGTTCTTC. This chain uses TRBV5-1 with TRBJ2-1; the match to TRBD1 covers 8 bases. Germline assignment: CDR1 SGHRS and CDR2 YFSETQ. This CDR3 region has 15 residues. After removal of 2 bases from V and 7 bases from J, the junction contained 8 bases not matched to a gene.

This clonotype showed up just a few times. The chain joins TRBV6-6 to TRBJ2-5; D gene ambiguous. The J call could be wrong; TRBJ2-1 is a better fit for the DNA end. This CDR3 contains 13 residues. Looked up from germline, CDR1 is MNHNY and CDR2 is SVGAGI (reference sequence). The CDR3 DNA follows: TGTGCCAGCAGTTACGATCGGGTCGATGAGCAGTTCTTC. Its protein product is CASSYDRVDEQFF.

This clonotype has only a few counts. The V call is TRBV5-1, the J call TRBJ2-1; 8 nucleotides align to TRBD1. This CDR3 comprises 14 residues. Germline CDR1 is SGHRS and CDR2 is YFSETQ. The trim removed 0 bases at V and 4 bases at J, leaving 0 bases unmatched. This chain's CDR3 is CASSLGDRYNEQFF. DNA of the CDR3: TGCGCCAGCAGCTTGGGGGACAGGTACAATGAGCAGTTCTTC. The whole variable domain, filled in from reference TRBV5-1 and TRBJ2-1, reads KAGVTQTPRYLIKTRGQQVTLSCSPISGHRSVSWYQQTPGQGLQFLFEYFSETQRNKGNFPGRFSGRQFSNSRSEMNVSTLELGDSALYLCASSLGDRYNEQFFGPGTRLTVL.